This T cell receptor (beta chain) was recovered during a study of blood T cell repertoires in COVID-19. On the study more broadly: In each case, the material was cDNA or gDNA derived from T cells, B-cell-depleted T cells, or PBMCs.

TCRdb keeps only in-frame clones here, not all; method: immunoSEQ multiplex PCR. The table lists fewer than 250,000 clones, roughly 84% of them singletons. Recovered Cohort 3 donors showed two negative PCRs, clearance, or symptom resolution. Trimming cost V 6 bases and J 7 bases, with 15 bases left between them. CDR3 length equals 12 residues. Germline V gene data show CDR1 as SQVTM and CDR2 as ANQGSEA. The chain joins TRBV29-1 to TRBJ1-2; maybe TRBD1 (5 bases). This clonotype originated in a woman in her thirties or forties who had recovered from COVID-19. Sequenced input: PBMCs or T cells enriched from blood (not recorded which). CDR3 sequence (DNA): TGCAGCGTCCTTATCCAGGGTTTTGGCTACACCTTC. It yields the protein CSVLIQGFGYTF.